One and the same sample provided the 14 T cell receptor beta chains below, sequenced in a study of cytomegalovirus exposure and HLA in healthy donors. This PCR relied on a set of 60 Vbeta primers and 13 Jbeta primers. Measured with immunoSEQ multiplex PCR; TCRdb has only the in-frame clones, and not every one. The sample lists approximately 120,000 clones; just under 75% were seen once. Source material: PBMCs. These TCRs come from a man aged 55-75 years in good health and CMV-seropositive.

This clone was counted only a few times. The chain combines TRBV18 with TRBJ1-4; 8 bases match TRBD1. The V gene's germline CDR1 is KGHSH and CDR2 LQKENI. This CDR3 comprises 15 residues. The J segment lost 7 bases and the V segment lost 3 bases, leaving 7 bases of the junction unmatched. CDR3 residues: CASSPQGAAIEKLFF. The DNA of the CDR3 is TGTGCCAGCTCACCGCAGGGGGCCGCCATTGAAAAACTGTTTTTT.

The chain links TRBV10-2 to TRBJ1-1; 9 positions agree with TRBD1. Germline loops: CDR1 WSHSY, CDR2 SAAADI. This CDR3 contains 15 residues. Trimming removed 8 bases from V and 0 bases from J; junction bases left unmatched: 7. Here the CDR3 reads CASRDRAVLNTEAFF. The DNA of the CDR3 is TGCGCCAGCCGGGACAGGGCAGTTTTGAACACTGAAGCTTTCTTT.

The chain uses TRBV4-1 and TRBJ1-5; D remains unclear. Germline assignment: CDR1 MGHRA and CDR2 YSYEKL. V was pared by 0 bases and J by 0 bases, with 6 bases between. This CDR3 is built from 15 residues. The CDR3 spells CASSQDSDSNQPQHF. For the CDR3, the DNA is TGCGCCAGCAGCCAAGATTCAGATAGCAATCAGCCCCAGCATTTT.

This chain connects TRBV21-1 to TRBJ1-4; the DNA was not compared with TRBD1, the D call given in the table. TRBV21-1 is termed a pseudogene. This CDR3 spans 15 amino acids. CDR3 bases: TGTGCCAGCAGCGAGCGGACAGGGAGGGATGAAAAACTGTTTTTT. Protein sequence: CASSERTGRDEKLFF.

The chain links TRBV27 to TRBJ2-5, with 7 bases identical to TRBD1. Germline loops: CDR1 MNHEY, CDR2 SMNVEV (reference sequence). V lost 6 bases to trimming and J lost 6 bases; unmatched junction nucleotides: 7. This CDR3 contains 13 residues. CDR3 DNA: TGTGCCAGCAGAGTAAACAGGGGACAGACCCAGTACTTC. Protein: CASRVNRGQTQYF.

The chain links TRBV28 to TRBJ1-1; 7 nucleotides match TRBD1. In germline, CDR1 is MDHEN, CDR2 SYDVKM. Unmatched junction bases numbered 11, after V lost 8 bases and J lost 8 bases. The CDR3 runs to 13 residues. The CDR3 nucleotides are TGTGCCAGCCACCGCGCAGAACAGGGGGAAGCTTTCTTT. This sequence encodes CASHRAEQGEAFF.

CDR3: CASSKADRVPYEQYF. The DNA of the CDR3 is TGCGCCAGCAGCAAGGCAGACAGGGTCCCCTACGAGCAGTACTTC. The genes are TRBV5-1 and TRBJ2-7, with 7 nucleotides matching TRBD1. CDR3 length: 15 residues. With V trimmed by 4 bases and J by 2 bases, 9 bases remained unmatched. In germline, CDR1 is SGHRS, CDR2 YFSETQ.

This chain connects TRBV12-5 to TRBJ2-5; 9 bases are a match to TRBD2. The CDR3 runs to 13 residues. CDR1 is LGHNT, CDR2 FRNRAP, per germline. The J segment lost 5 bases and the V segment lost 6 bases, leaving 4 bases of the junction unmatched. CDR3 residues: CASGLAGEETQYF. In DNA form, the CDR3 reads TGTGCTAGTGGATTAGCGGGGGAGGAGACCCAGTACTTC. Together with reference TRBV12-5 and TRBJ2-5, the CDR3 gives the full variable domain: DARVTQTPRHKVTEMGQEVTMRCQPILGHNTVFWYRQTMMQGLELLAYFRNRAPLDDSGMPKDRFSAEMPDATLATLKIQPSEPRDSAVYFCASGLAGEETQYFGPGTRLLVL.

The V call is TRBV4-2, the J call TRBJ1-2; D not certain. Germline V lookup: CDR1 LGHNA, CDR2 YNFKEQ. Trimming stripped 1 base from V and 0 bases from J, with 12 bases between. This CDR3 is built from 16 residues. The CDR3 sequence: CASSQGPAVPNYGYTF. DNA of the CDR3: TGTGCCAGCAGCCAAGGTCCTGCAGTGCCTAACTATGGCTACACCTTC.

This clone was detected only once. This sequence joins TRBV5-1 and TRBJ2-7; D is uncertain. Germline V gene lookup returns CDR1 SGHRS and CDR2 YFSETQ. V lost 6 bases and J lost 0, with 22 bases in between. The CDR3 sequence is 17 residues long. CDR3 sequence reads: CASTRLSEIGSSYEQYF. The CDR3 region has the DNA TGCGCCAGCACGCGGCTCTCCGAGATCGGGTCCTCCTACGAGCAGTACTTC.

This clone showed up just a few times. The chain recombines TRBV5-1 with TRBJ1-6, with 8 bases aligning to TRBD1. Germline V lookup: CDR1 SGHRS, CDR2 YFSETQ. V lost 4 bases, J lost 10 bases, and 7 bases stayed unmatched. The CDR3 has 14 amino acids. This CDR3 is CASSLEGQGSPLHF. Here the CDR3 DNA reads TGCGCCAGCAGCCTGGAAGGACAGGGCTCACCCCTCCACTTT.

This clone was counted only a few times. The gene calls are TRBV29-1 and TRBJ1-2; weak D call: TRBD1 (5 bases). V gave up 1 base and J gave up 4 bases, with 7 bases separating them. The length of the CDR3 is 12 residues. From germline, CDR1 is SQVTM and CDR2 ANQGSEA. The CDR3 DNA follows: TGCAGCGTTGAAGTCAGGGCCTATGGCTACACCTTC. Protein sequence: CSVEVRAYGYTF.

This clone was counted a few times. This chain joins TRBV5-4 and TRBJ2-3, with 7 bases aligning to TRBD2. Germline V gene sequence: CDR1 SGHNT, CDR2 YYREEE (reference sequence). This CDR3 contains 14 residues. The J segment lost 3 bases and the V segment lost 3 bases, leaving 4 bases of the junction unmatched. Written as DNA, the CDR3 is TGTGCCAGCAGCTCCCAGCGGGGTACAGATACGCAGTATTTT. This codes for CASSSQRGTDTQYF.

This clone was detected only once. The rearrangement links TRBV11-2 to TRBJ2-7, with D perhaps TRBD1 (6 bases). The CDR3 is 13 amino acids. Germline values: CDR1 SGHAT, CDR2 FQNNGV. V lost 6 bases and J 4 bases, leaving 13 bases between the germline ends. Written as DNA, the CDR3 is TGTGCCAGCAGATCTAACAGGGAGTACGAGCAGTACTTC. Translating it yields CASRSNREYEQYF.